The 13 T cell receptor beta chains below come from one sample, sequenced in a study of vaccination and CD4 T cells after COVID-19. Indicated treatment: roughly nine-day PBMC culture with coronavirus spike peptide pools or control peptides (ViraFEST assay). The Oncomine TCR Beta short-read assay generated sequence data from the DNA of cultured CD4+ T cells. Each CDR3 protein is one row after TCRdb ran MiXCR on the PCR reads. The sample carries about 26,000 distinct CDR3 sequences, less than 60% recorded once. No cognate antigen is known for these TCRs. Sequences were derived from CD4+ T cells from blood, cultured in vitro, sampled before SARS-CoV-2 vaccination. These receptors all come from a human donor who received a COVID-19 vaccine.

The J gene is TRBJ2-5, the V gene TRBV24-1, with unresolved D. Germline CDR1 reads KGHDR; CDR2 reads SFDVKD. The CDR3 has 15 residues. V was pared by 2 bases and J by 1 base, with 10 bases between. The CDR3 loop is CATSDSSTLQETQYF. The DNA for the CDR3 is TGTGCCACCAGTGATTCCTCGACACTCCAAGAGACCCAGTACTTC.

The chain links TRBV18 to TRBJ2-7; TRBD1 aligns across 7 bases. CDR1 is KGHSH, CDR2 LQKENI, per germline. J lost 6 bases, V lost 1 base, and 6 bases had no gene match. The CDR3 has 14 residues. Written as DNA, the CDR3 is TGTGCCAGCTCACCACGAGGGGGCGACCCCGAGCAGTACTTC. Translated, it gives CASSPRGGDPEQYF.

The chain recombines TRBV6-1 with TRBJ2-7, with 9 positions matching TRBD1. With V trimmed by 6 bases and J by 1 base, 7 bases remained unmatched. Germline CDR1 and CDR2: MNHNS and SASEGT. CDR3 length: 15 residues. The DNA of the CDR3 is TGTGCCAGCAGAGTGGGACAGGGAGGTTCCTACGAGCAGTACTTC. Translating gives CASRVGQGGSYEQYF.

The gene calls are TRBV19 and TRBJ1-5, with no clear D. This CDR3 region has 14 residues. CDR1 is LNHDA, CDR2 SQIVND, per germline (reference sequence). V was trimmed by 3 bases and J by 3 bases, leaving 9 bases between them. CDR3 DNA sequence: TGTGCCAGTAGTATGAGGACCTCCAATCAGCCCCAGCATTTT. Translation: CASSMRTSNQPQHF.

J is TRBJ1-5 and V is TRBV6-5; D unresolved. Germline V gene data show CDR1 as MNHEY and CDR2 as SVGAGI. Trimming removed 2 bases from V and 8 bases from J, with 16 bases in between. CDR3 size: 15 residues. The CDR3: CASSYRDPIFEPQHF. Written as DNA, the CDR3 is TGTGCCAGCAGTTACCGAGACCCGATTTTTGAGCCCCAGCATTTT.

This sequence joins TRBV20-1 and TRBJ2-7, with a possible D match to TRBD2 (5 bases). V was trimmed by 0 bases and J by 4 bases, leaving 13 bases between them. CDR1 is DFQATT, CDR2 SNEGSKA, per germline (reference sequence). The CDR3 spans 14 residues. CDR3 DNA sequence: TGCAGTGCTAGAGATGGGGAGATAAAGTACGAGCAGTACTTC. Its translation is CSARDGEIKYEQYF.

This chain connects TRBV6-1 to TRBJ2-4, with D possibly being TRBD1 (5 bases). The CDR3 covers 15 residues. From germline, CDR1 is MNHNS and CDR2 SASEGT. V lost 5 bases to trimming and J lost 8 bases, with 19 bases between them. CDR3 DNA: TGTGCCAGCAGTCCACCGGGCCGTGGGGCGGACATTCAGTACTTC. Amino acid sequence: CASSPPGRGADIQYF.

The V and J genes are TRBV20-1 and TRBJ1-2; TRBD1 matches at 7 bases. There are 12 residues in the CDR3. Germline CDR1 DFQATT, CDR2 SNEGSKA (reference sequence). After removal of 6 bases from V and 4 bases from J, the junction contained 5 bases not matched to a gene. The CDR3 DNA reads as TGCAGTGCGGGGGACAGTGGCTATGGCTACACCTTC. Protein sequence: CSAGDSGYGYTF.

This clonotype was seen a handful of times. The rearrangement uses TRBV12-3 or TRBV12-4 and TRBJ1-5; tentatively, D is TRBD1 (5 bases). Between the trimmed V and J ends, which lost 5 bases and 7 bases, there was a span of 21 bases. The CDR3 runs to 16 residues. In DNA form, the CDR3 reads TGTGCCAGCAGTCCTGAGCAGGGAGGCTTGTGGCAGCCCCAGCATTTT. Amino acids: CASSPEQGGLWQPQHF.

This clonotype was observed a handful of times. The chain employs TRBV28 and TRBJ2-7, with TRBD1 as a possible D gene (6 bases). V was pared by 2 bases and J by 0 bases, with 11 bases between. CDR3 size: 15 residues. The germline V gene has CDR1 MDHEN and CDR2 SYDVKM. The CDR3 spells CASSLGSGDSYEQYF. DNA of the CDR3: TGTGCCAGCAGTTTAGGGTCAGGGGACTCCTACGAGCAGTACTTC.

J is TRBJ2-3 and V is TRBV19; D unclear. The germline V and J ends were trimmed by 3 bases and 5 bases, with 6 bases remaining between them. This CDR3 comprises 12 residues. Germline V gene lookup returns CDR1 LNHDA and CDR2 SQIVND (reference sequence). CDR3 sequence (DNA): TGTGCCAGTAGTATTCACGGAGATACGCAGTATTTT. It encodes CASSIHGDTQYF. The whole variable domain, filled in from reference TRBV19 and TRBJ2-3, reads DGGITQSPKYLFRKEGQNVTLSCEQNLNHDAMYWYRQDPGQGLRLIYYSQIVNDFQKGDIAEGYSVSREKKESFPLTVTSAQKNPTAFYLCASSIHGDTQYFGPGTRLTVL.

V and J are TRBV7-9 and TRBJ1-2, with 10 nucleotides matching TRBD1. Germline CDR1 reads SEHNR; CDR2 reads FQNEAQ (reference sequence). There are 19 residues in the CDR3. V dropped 0 bases and J dropped 4; count of bases not matched to a gene: 14. The CDR3 bases are TGTGCCAGCAGCTTAGCGGATAGGGACAGGGGCGCCCTACGCTATGGCTACACCTTC. Amino acids: CASSLADRDRGALRYGYTF.

The chain joins TRBV2 to TRBJ2-7, with 7 positions matching TRBD1. CDR1 SNHLY and CDR2 FYNNEI come from the germline V gene. V shed 4 bases and J 0 bases; nucleotides not matched to a gene: 6. There are 15 residues in the CDR3. This CDR3 is CASSGTGTSSYEQYF. In nucleotides, the CDR3 is TGTGCCAGCAGTGGGACAGGTACGAGCTCCTACGAGCAGTACTTC.